This passage covers 4 T cell receptor beta chains from one sample sequenced in a study of blood T cell repertoires in COVID-19 (dated by TCRdb to between 2020 and 2021). The library was produced with the immunoSEQ multiplex PCR assay. Drawn from immuneACCESS, this table holds only the in-frame rearrangements with V and J called that TCRdb kept. Clones are partly lost; checked studies trace under half to an unresolved V gene and leave the rest unexplained. Counted in this sample were about 89,000 clones; about 83% of them appeared once. Jointly, the top ten make up over 5.5% of the sample. Sequencing was done on a sample of peripheral blood. Source of these receptors: an older man with COVID-19, enrolled during active disease.

The chain recombines TRBV6-5 with TRBJ1-6, with D perhaps matching TRBD1 (6 bases). The CDR3 runs to 14 residues. Trimming pared 8 bases from V and 0 bases from J, leaving 8 bases between. The germline V gene has CDR1 MNHEY and CDR2 SVGAGI. The CDR3 nucleotides read TGTGCCAGCCAGGGGAACTCCTATAATTCACCCCTCCACTTT. Translated: CASQGNSYNSPLHF.

This chain uses TRBV6-5 with TRBJ2-3; maybe TRBD1 (5 bases). This CDR3 is built from 13 residues. In germline, CDR1 is MNHEY, CDR2 SVGAGI. Trimming stripped 8 bases from V and 4 bases from J, with 13 bases between. CDR3 amino acids: CASLRAPADTQYF. The CDR3 DNA sequence: TGTGCCAGCCTCAGGGCCCCGGCAGATACGCAGTATTTT.

The genes are TRBV3-1 (or the pseudogene TRBV3-2) and TRBJ1-4, with D uncertain. This CDR3 spans 18 amino acids. Germline CDR1 reads LGHDT; CDR2 reads YNNKEL (reference sequence). V was clipped by 2 bases and J by 2 bases, with 18 bases between them. The CDR3 bases are TGTGCCAGCAGCCAAACACCCGTGGTAGCGGGGACTAATGAAAAACTGTTTTTT. The encoded protein is CASSQTPVVAGTNEKLFF.

This clone turned up a few times. The V call is TRBV6-5, the J call TRBJ2-5; D is unclear. Germline values: CDR1 MNHEY, CDR2 SVGAGI. CDR3 length: 13 residues. V lost 5 bases to trimming and J lost 2 bases, with 9 bases between them. As DNA, the CDR3 is TGTGCCAGCAGTACGCGAATGCAAGAGACCCAGTACTTC. This gives the protein CASSTRMQETQYF.